These 23 T cell receptor beta chains were all obtained from the same sample, sequenced in a study of persistence of HIV-infected CD4 T cells. These receptors lack a known antigen. Cells were stimulated with overlapping HIV-1 Gag 15-mer peptides. CD40L-negative CD69-negative CD45RO-high memory CD4+ T cells were sorted as populations depleted of antigen-responding cells. The libraries were made with immunoSEQ version 4 in survey mode. Profiling relied on immunoSEQ multiplex PCR, and the TCRdb table lists in-frame clones only, not all of them. This sample yields about 64,000 clones, of which about four fifths are seen a single time; around 1.7% belongs to the top ten. The sequenced sample was CD4+ T cells sorted from PBMCs after approximately 19-hour stimulation, obtained from a patient who received antiretroviral therapy. These receptors came from an adult man with HIV who was CMV-seropositive.

CDR3 residues: CAIRTGVGGTEAFF. In DNA form, the CDR3 reads TGTGCCATCAGGACAGGGGTCGGAGGAACTGAAGCTTTCTTT. The chain links TRBV10-3 to TRBJ1-1, with 8 bases aligning to TRBD1. V shed 6 bases and J 5 bases; nucleotides not matched to a gene: 8. The germline gives CDR1 ENHRY, CDR2 SYGVKD. The CDR3 consists of 14 residues.

This chain links TRBV5-1 with TRBJ2-2; D not resolved. The CDR3 extends over 14 amino acids. Deletions cut 5 bases from V and 0 bases from J, with 8 bases between. Germline CDR1 SGHRS, CDR2 YFSETQ. Written as DNA, the CDR3 is TGCGCCAGCAGGCAGGCCGCGAACACCGGGGAGCTGTTTTTT. Protein sequence: CASRQAANTGELFF.

V is TRBV18 and J is TRBJ1-5; D ambiguous. This CDR3 is 16 amino acids long. The germline gives CDR1 KGHSH, CDR2 LQKENI. The V end lost 0 bases, the J end lost 1 base, and 10 bases lay between the germline ends. DNA for the CDR3: TGTGCCAGCTCACCACCGGCGGGGAGAAGCAATCAGCCCCAGCATTTT. This gives the protein CASSPPAGRSNQPQHF.

This chain uses TRBV6-5 with TRBJ1-5, with D tentatively TRBD1 (6 bases). The V and J ends lost 5 bases and 3 bases respectively, with 11 bases between them. Germline V gene sequence: CDR1 MNHEY, CDR2 SVGAGI. The CDR3 contains 14 residues. The chain's CDR3 is CASSPDRHNQPQHF. The DNA of the CDR3 is TGTGCCAGCAGTCCTGACAGGCACAATCAGCCCCAGCATTTT.

The chain joins TRBV2 to TRBJ2-3; 7 bases are a match to TRBD1. J lost 12 bases, V lost 5 bases, and 11 bases had no gene match. CDR1 is SNHLY, CDR2 FYNNEI, per germline. CDR3 length: 13 residues. The CDR3 sequence: CASSWGDRAPQYF. The CDR3 DNA is TGTGCCAGCAGTTGGGGTGACAGGGCCCCACAGTATTTT.

The chain employs TRBV5-1 and TRBJ2-2; D gene ambiguous. The CDR3 covers 16 residues. V lost 3 bases, J lost 0 bases, and 12 bases lay in between. Germline loops: CDR1 SGHRS, CDR2 YFSETQ. CDR3 nucleotide sequence: TGCGCCAGCAGCTCTGAACCGGCGGCGAACACCGGGGAGCTGTTTTTT. This codes for CASSSEPAANTGELFF.

The CDR3 DNA is TGTGCCAGCAGTCCTCCCTCCGGGACTAGATCCTACGAGCAGTACTTC. Translation gives CASSPPSGTRSYEQYF. The gene calls are TRBV28 and TRBJ2-7; 8 positions match TRBD2. This CDR3 is built from 16 residues. Looked up from germline, CDR1 is MDHEN and CDR2 is SYDVKM. The V and J ends lost 5 bases and 1 base, in that order; junction bases with no gene match: 10.

V is TRBV10-3 and J is TRBJ2-3, with 9 bases that match TRBD1. This CDR3 is built from 15 residues. The V gene's germline CDR1 is ENHRY and CDR2 SYGVKD. The J segment lost 3 bases and the V segment lost 10 bases, leaving 11 bases of the junction unmatched. The CDR3 DNA reads TGTGCCAGGGAATCCCGCGGGACAGGGACAGATACGCAGTATTTT. Protein sequence: CARESRGTGTDTQYF.

V is TRBV24-1 and J is TRBJ2-7; 7 bases are a match to TRBD1. Germline CDR1 is KGHDR and CDR2 is SFDVKD. V gave up 3 bases and J gave up 3 bases; unmatched junction bases: 1. The CDR3 is made up of 13 amino acids. CDR3 in DNA: TGTGCCACCAGTGATAGACAGGGCTACGAGCAGTACTTC. The encoded protein is CATSDRQGYEQYF.

At least ten counts were recorded for this clone. This chain links TRBV5-4 with TRBJ2-3, with unresolved D. Trimming shortened V by 4 bases and J by 4 bases, and 13 bases separated the two germline ends. Germline loops: CDR1 SGHNT, CDR2 YYREEE (reference sequence). The CDR3 is made up of 14 amino acids. The CDR3 DNA sequence: TGTGCCAGCAGCCCCAACTATGGCGCAGATACGCAGTATTTT. Translating it yields CASSPNYGADTQYF.

The chain joins TRBV4-1 to TRBJ1-2; a weak D match, TRBD1 (6 bases). Germline assignment: CDR1 MGHRA and CDR2 YSYEKL. The V and J ends lost 0 bases and 10 bases respectively, with 12 bases between them. This CDR3 has 13 amino acids. The CDR3 sequence is CASSQENRAAYTF. CDR3 nucleotides: TGCGCCAGCAGCCAAGAAAACAGGGCGGCCTACACCTTC.

This clone counts as medium-sized. This chain links TRBV29-1 with TRBJ2-1, with 8 bases matching TRBD1. The CDR3 is 14 residues long. Looked up from germline, CDR1 is SQVTM and CDR2 is ANQGSEA. Trimming removed 5 bases from V and 5 bases from J; junction bases left unmatched: 8. The CDR3 DNA is TGCAGCGTTCAACGACGACAGGGGCACAATGAGCAGTTCTTC. Its translation: CSVQRRQGHNEQFF.

This clone was recorded once. This chain uses TRBV29-1 with TRBJ2-2, with 9 bases identical to TRBD2. The V gene end was trimmed by 5 bases and the J gene end by 8 bases; junction bases not matched to a gene: 15. The CDR3 length is 16 residues. The germline V gene encodes CDR1 SQVTM and CDR2 ANQGSEA. Written as DNA, the CDR3 is TGCAGCGTTCGGAGGTTCATAGGCGGGGGGGCAGGGGAGCTGTTTTTT. It codes for CSVRRFIGGGAGELFF.

Only a few counts were recorded for this clone. The chain has TRBV18 and TRBJ2-6; a weak D match, TRBD2 (6 bases). This CDR3 is 17 amino acids long. Per germline, CDR1 KGHSH and CDR2 LQKENI. The ends were cut back, 0 bases at V and 2 bases at J, with 11 bases in the middle. The chain's CDR3 is CASSPPGGTTGANVLTF. The CDR3 nucleotides are TGTGCCAGCTCACCACCGGGAGGTACAACTGGGGCCAACGTCCTGACTTTC.

The chain couples TRBV5-1 to TRBJ2-2, with TRBD2 matching over 14 bases. CDR1 SGHRS and CDR2 YFSETQ come from the germline V gene. The V and J ends lost 3 bases and 2 bases, in that order; junction bases with no gene match: 3. This CDR3 has 17 residues. CDR3 in amino acids: CASSSGLAGGNTGELFF. The CDR3 bases are TGCGCCAGCAGCTCAGGACTAGCGGGGGGCAACACCGGGGAGCTGTTTTTT.

This chain joins TRBV7-3 and TRBJ2-2; tentatively, D is TRBD1 (6 bases). There are 18 residues in the CDR3. The V gene lost 1 base and the J gene lost 6 bases, with 21 bases spanning the gap. Germline CDR1 reads SGHTA; CDR2 reads FQGTGA. The CDR3 DNA sequence: TGTGCCAGCAGCTTAAATCCCCTGAGGCAGGGGTTGTCCGGGGAGCTGTTTTTT. This gives the protein CASSLNPLRQGLSGELFF.

The V gene is TRBV6-6, the J gene TRBJ2-1; possibly TRBD1 or TRBD2 for D (5 bases each). CDR3 size: 15 residues. Germline lookup yields CDR1 MNHNY and CDR2 SVGAGI (reference sequence). Trimming cost V 2 bases and J 8 bases, with 16 bases left between them. CDR3 in amino acids: CASSYRDPSSYEQFF. The CDR3 DNA reads TGTGCCAGCAGTTACAGGGACCCCTCTTCGTATGAGCAGTTCTTC.

The gene calls are TRBV7-9 and TRBJ2-7; 13 bases align to TRBD2. V gave up 3 bases and J gave up 5 bases; unmatched junction bases: 1. The CDR3 runs 14 residues. Germline CDR1 reads SEHNR; CDR2 reads FQNEAQ (reference sequence). The CDR3 reads CASSLGTSGDEQYF. CDR3 nucleotide sequence: TGTGCCAGCAGCTTGGGGACTAGCGGGGACGAGCAGTACTTC.

This clone has just one count. The chain carries TRBV5-4 and TRBJ2-7; a possible D gene is TRBD2 (5 bases). V gave up 2 bases and J gave up 7 bases, with 19 bases separating them. Germline CDR1 is SGHNT and CDR2 is YYREEE (reference sequence). The CDR3 runs to 15 residues. The CDR3 coding sequence is TGTGCCAGCAGCTTAATGGGCCAGGTTACGGGGGAGCAGTACTTC. Protein product: CASSLMGQVTGEQYF.

This clone was observed a handful of times. This chain joins TRBV2 and TRBJ1-5, with 7 bases matching TRBD1. CDR1 SNHLY and CDR2 FYNNEI come from the germline V gene. Trimming removed 5 bases from V and 0 bases from J; junction bases left unmatched: 4. The CDR3 sequence is 15 residues long. This CDR3 reads CASSQDRNSNQPQHF. The CDR3 nucleotides read TGTGCCAGCAGTCAGGACAGGAATAGCAATCAGCCCCAGCATTTT.

The chain carries TRBV6-6 and TRBJ1-1; D is unresolved. CDR3 size: 13 residues. With 5 bases removed from V and 5 bases from J, the gap between germline ends came to 12 bases. The V gene's germline CDR1 is MNHNY and CDR2 SVGAGI (reference sequence). The chain's CDR3 is CASSETRGTEAFF. CDR3 nucleotides: TGTGCCAGCAGTGAGACGCGGGGTACTGAAGCTTTCTTT.

This clone was seen only a few times. The chain uses TRBV5-5 and TRBJ2-7; 11 bases map to TRBD2. Germline lookup yields CDR1 SGHKS and CDR2 YYEKEE (reference sequence). This CDR3 contains 19 residues. Trimming at V came to 0 bases and at J to 0 bases, leaving 11 bases not matched to a gene. This chain's CDR3 is CASSLAGTSGSFSSYEQYF. CDR3 sequence (DNA): TGTGCCAGCAGCTTGGCCGGGACTAGCGGTTCATTTAGCTCCTACGAGCAGTACTTC.

J is TRBJ2-2 and V is TRBV29-1; D is unclear. V was trimmed by 3 bases and J by 2 bases, leaving 7 bases between them. CDR1 and CDR2 (germline): SQVTM, ANQGSEA. The CDR3 extends over 13 amino acids. For the CDR3, the DNA is TGCAGCGTTGAGGTCCTCAACACCGGGGAGCTGTTTTTT. Protein: CSVEVLNTGELFF.